This TCR beta chain originates from a study of shared clonotypes between healthy human individuals. Study background: Ranging from 18 to 49 in age, donors were two women and a few men.

Germline lookup yields CDR1 LNHDA and CDR2 SQIVND (reference sequence). This CDR3 is built from 14 residues. The ends were cut back, 5 bases at V and 2 bases at J, with 13 bases in the middle. Genomic DNA belonging to each subset was distributed in equal measure over several immunoSEQ plates. Sequenced by immunoSEQ multiplex PCR; TCRdb stores in-frame clones only, minus some. The data contain approximately 2.4 million clones, more than 90% of them seen just once; the ten biggest clones take up around 0.13%. Splitting the CD4+ cells yielded a CD45RA+ naive subset and a CD45RA-negative memory subset. The V and J genes are TRBV19 and TRBJ2-7; D not resolved. Material: naive CD4+ T cells sorted from blood. This sample's subset: CD45RA+ positively selected. The receptor was derived from a man aged 18 to 29 in good health. The CDR3 sequence: CASSPTGRPYEQYF. DNA of the CDR3: TGTGCCAGTAGTCCAACGGGCCGGCCCTACGAGCAGTACTTC.